A selection of T cell receptor beta chains follows, all from one sample in a study of cytomegalovirus exposure and HLA in healthy donors. Here immunoSEQ multiplex PCR was the method, and the copy in TCRdb shows in-frame clones only, minus some. The sample consists of around 200,000 clones, nearly 80% of them appearing once. The sequenced material came from PBMCs. These receptors all stem from a man aged 18-30 years in good health and CMV-seronegative. CDR3s include the opening cysteine and the closing phenylalanine or tryptophan. The D gene is left open where the match is weak. The size of a clone is reported for some rows only, either as once, few or many, or as a class for expanded clones.

TRBD1	TRBJ1-5	19	TRBV28	-	CASSFSSISRGHSNQPQHF	TGTGCCAGCAGTTTTTCGAGTATATCCAGGGGGCATAGCAATCAGCCCCAGCATTTT
-	TRBJ1-1	14	TRBV18	-	CASSLEMGRTEAFF	TGTGCCAGCTCCCTGGAAATGGGCCGGACTGAAGCTTTCTTT
-	TRBJ2-7	15	TRBV5-1	-	CASSPSSAPTYEQYF	TGCGCCAGCAGCCCCTCTTCCGCGCCTACCTACGAGCAGTACTTC
TRBD1	TRBJ2-7	13	TRBV6-5	-	CASRGGQGREQYF	TGTGCCAGCAGAGGGGGACAGGGGAGGGAGCAGTACTTC
-	TRBJ2-2	15	TRBV25-1	-	CASSGRQTSGGELFF	TGTGCCAGCAGTGGTAGACAGACTAGTGGGGGGGAGCTGTTTTTT
-	TRBJ2-2	18	TRBV4-3	few	CASSQVCCGESNTGELFF	TGCGCCAGCAGCCAAGTCTGTTGCGGGGAGTCGAACACCGGGGAGCTGTTTTTT
TRBD2	TRBJ2-7	18	TRBV2	-	CASSEALLGGGTLDEQYF	TGTGCCAGCAGTGAAGCGCTTCTGGGCGGGGGGACGTTAGACGAGCAGTACTTC
-	TRBJ1-3	14	TRBV19	once	CATIRQGSGNTIYF	TGTGCCACCATTCGCCAGGGTTCGGGAAACACCATATATTTT
-	TRBJ2-5	16	TRBV7-3	-	CASSLGGGSTGETQYF	TGTGCCAGCAGCCTAGGGGGTGGATCAACCGGGGAGACCCAGTACTTC
TRBD2	TRBJ2-2	17	TRBV5-1	-	CASSPRLAGSSTGELFF	TGCGCCAGCAGCCCGAGGCTAGCGGGGTCGAGCACCGGGGAGCTGTTTTTT
TRBD1	TRBJ1-5	14	TRBV7-2	-	CASSRDSSNQPQHF	TGTGCCAGCAGCCGGGACAGTTCTAATCAGCCCCAGCATTTT
-	TRBJ2-2	14	TRBV25-1	-	CASSELQNTGELFF	TGTGCCAGCAGTGAATTACAGAACACCGGGGAGCTGTTTTTT
-	TRBJ1-1	15	TRBV4-3	-	CASSQDWLMNTEAFF	TGCGCCAGCAGCCAAGATTGGCTTATGAACACTGAAGCTTTCTTT
-	TRBJ1-1	13	TRBV19	-	CASGRTLNTEAFF	TGTGCCAGTGGCAGGACTTTGAACACTGAAGCTTTCTTT
-	TRBJ1-4	16	TRBV19	-	CASTSGDLATNEKLFF	TGTGCCAGTACATCCGGAGATCTCGCAACTAATGAAAAACTGTTTTTT
-	TRBJ1-1	14	TRBV6-6	-	CASSLPLGGEKAFF	TGTGCCAGCAGTTTGCCCTTGGGGGGGGAAAAAGCTTTCTTT
TRBD1	TRBJ2-7	15	TRBV5-1	few	CASSLAGTGGYEQYF	TGCGCCAGCAGCTTGGCCGGGACAGGGGGCTACGAGCAGTACTTC
TRBD1	TRBJ2-7	16	TRBV5-1	few	CASSYMDRGGSKEQYF	TGCGCCAGCAGCTATATGGACAGGGGGGGCTCTAAAGAGCAGTACTTC
-	TRBJ1-5	15	TRBV28	-	CASNTSPYSNQPQHF	TGTGCCAGCAATACAAGTCCTTATAGCAATCAGCCCCAGCATTTT
TRBD1	TRBJ1-2	14	TRBV10-3	-	CAIKSQGADYGYTF	TGTGCCATCAAAAGTCAGGGGGCCGACTATGGCTACACCTTC
-	TRBJ1-5	15	TRBV6-5	-	CASSRHTGGNQPQHF	TGTGCCAGCAGCCGACATACAGGCGGCAATCAGCCCCAGCATTTT
-	TRBJ2-7	17	TRBV5-6	-	CASSLSTDANSPYEQYF	TGTGCCAGCAGCTTATCGACAGATGCGAACAGCCCCTACGAGCAGTACTTC
TRBD2	TRBJ2-1	15	TRBV30	-	CAWTTGTSGGAGQFF	TGTGCCTGGACGACCGGGACTAGCGGGGGGGCAGGGCAGTTCTTC
TRBD1	TRBJ2-2	17	TRBV5-4	-	CASSLAPGGGDTGELFF	TGTGCCAGCAGCTTGGCCCCAGGGGGCGGGGACACCGGGGAGCTGTTTTTT
-	TRBJ1-2	15	TRBV5-1	-	CASSLNAGAAYGYTF	TGCGCCAGCAGCTTGAACGCAGGGGCGGCCTATGGCTACACCTTC
-	TRBJ2-3	13	TRBV6-4	-	CASSLGATDTQYF	TGTGCCAGCAGTTTAGGGGCCACAGATACGCAGTATTTT
TRBD1	TRBJ1-2	13	TRBV29-1	once	CSVAGQTNYGYTF	TGCAGCGTTGCGGGACAGACTAACTATGGCTACACCTTC
-	TRBJ1-5	12	TRBV30	-	CAWNRDNQPQHF	TGTGCCTGGAACAGGGACAATCAGCCCCAGCATTTT